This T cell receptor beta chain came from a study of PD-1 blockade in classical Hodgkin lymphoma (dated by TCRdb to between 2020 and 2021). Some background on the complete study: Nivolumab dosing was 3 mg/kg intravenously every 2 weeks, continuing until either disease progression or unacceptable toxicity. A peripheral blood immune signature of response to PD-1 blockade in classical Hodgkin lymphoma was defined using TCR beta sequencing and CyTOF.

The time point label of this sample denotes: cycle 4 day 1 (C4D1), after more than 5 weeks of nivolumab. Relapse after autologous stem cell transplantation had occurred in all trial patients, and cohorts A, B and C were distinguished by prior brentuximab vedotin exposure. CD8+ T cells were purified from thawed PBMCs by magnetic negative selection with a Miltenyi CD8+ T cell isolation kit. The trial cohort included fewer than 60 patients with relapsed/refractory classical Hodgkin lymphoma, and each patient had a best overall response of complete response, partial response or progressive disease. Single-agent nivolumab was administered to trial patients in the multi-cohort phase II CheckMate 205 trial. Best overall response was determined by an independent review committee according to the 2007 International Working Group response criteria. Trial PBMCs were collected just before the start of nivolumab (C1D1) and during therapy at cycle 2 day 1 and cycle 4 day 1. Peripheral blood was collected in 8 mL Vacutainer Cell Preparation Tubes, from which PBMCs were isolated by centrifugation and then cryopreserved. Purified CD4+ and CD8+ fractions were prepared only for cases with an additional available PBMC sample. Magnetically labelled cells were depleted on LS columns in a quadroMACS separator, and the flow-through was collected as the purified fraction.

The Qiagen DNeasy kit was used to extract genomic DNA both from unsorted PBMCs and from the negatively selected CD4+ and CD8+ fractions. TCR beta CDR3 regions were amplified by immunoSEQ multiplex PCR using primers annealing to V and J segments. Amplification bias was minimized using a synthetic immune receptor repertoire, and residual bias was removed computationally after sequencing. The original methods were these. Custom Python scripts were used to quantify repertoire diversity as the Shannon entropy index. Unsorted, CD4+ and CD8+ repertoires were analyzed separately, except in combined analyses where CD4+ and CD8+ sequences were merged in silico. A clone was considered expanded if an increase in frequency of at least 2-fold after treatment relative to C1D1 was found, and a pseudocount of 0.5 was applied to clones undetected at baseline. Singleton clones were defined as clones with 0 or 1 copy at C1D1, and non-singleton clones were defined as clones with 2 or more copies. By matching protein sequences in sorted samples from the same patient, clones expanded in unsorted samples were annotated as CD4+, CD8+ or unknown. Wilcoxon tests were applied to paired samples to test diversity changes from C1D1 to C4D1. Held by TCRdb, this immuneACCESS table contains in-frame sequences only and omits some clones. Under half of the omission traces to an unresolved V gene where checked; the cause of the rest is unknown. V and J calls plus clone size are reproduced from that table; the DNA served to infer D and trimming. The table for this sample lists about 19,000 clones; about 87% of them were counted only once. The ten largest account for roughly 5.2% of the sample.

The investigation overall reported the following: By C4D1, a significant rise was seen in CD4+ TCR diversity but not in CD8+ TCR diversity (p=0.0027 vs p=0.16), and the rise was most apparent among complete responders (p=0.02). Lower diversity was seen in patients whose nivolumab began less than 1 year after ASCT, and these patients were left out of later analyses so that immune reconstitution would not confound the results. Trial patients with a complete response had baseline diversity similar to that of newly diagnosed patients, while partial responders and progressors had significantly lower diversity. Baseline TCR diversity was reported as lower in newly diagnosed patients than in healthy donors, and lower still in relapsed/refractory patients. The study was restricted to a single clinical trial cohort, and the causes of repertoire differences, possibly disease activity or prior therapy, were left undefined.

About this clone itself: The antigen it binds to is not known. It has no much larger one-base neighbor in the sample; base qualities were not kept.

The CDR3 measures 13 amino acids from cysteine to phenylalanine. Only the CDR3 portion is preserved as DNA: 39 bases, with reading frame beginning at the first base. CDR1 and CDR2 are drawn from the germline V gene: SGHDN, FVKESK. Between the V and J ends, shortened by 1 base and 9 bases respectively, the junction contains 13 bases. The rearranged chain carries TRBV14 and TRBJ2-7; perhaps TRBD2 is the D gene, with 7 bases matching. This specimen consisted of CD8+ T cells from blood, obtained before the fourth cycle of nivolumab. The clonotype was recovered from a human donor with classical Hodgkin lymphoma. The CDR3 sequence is CASSQVWGGWQYF. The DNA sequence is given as TGTGCCAGCAGCCAAGTTTGGGGGGGCTGGCAGTACTTC.